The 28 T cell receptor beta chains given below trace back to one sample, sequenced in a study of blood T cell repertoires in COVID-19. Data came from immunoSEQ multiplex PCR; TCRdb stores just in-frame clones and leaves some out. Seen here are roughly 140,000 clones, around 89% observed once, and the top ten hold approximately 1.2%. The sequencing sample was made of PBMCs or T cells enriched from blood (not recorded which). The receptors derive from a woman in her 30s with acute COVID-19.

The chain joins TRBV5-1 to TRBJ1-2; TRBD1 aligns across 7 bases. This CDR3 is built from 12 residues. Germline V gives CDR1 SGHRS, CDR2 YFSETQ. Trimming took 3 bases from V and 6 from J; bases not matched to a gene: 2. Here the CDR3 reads CASSWDSNGYTF. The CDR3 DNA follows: TGCGCCAGCAGCTGGGACAGCAATGGCTACACCTTC.

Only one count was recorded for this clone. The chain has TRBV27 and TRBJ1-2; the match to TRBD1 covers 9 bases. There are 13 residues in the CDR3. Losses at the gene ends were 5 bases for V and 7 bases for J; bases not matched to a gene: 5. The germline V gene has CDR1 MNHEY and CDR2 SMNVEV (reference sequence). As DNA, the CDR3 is TGTGCCAGCAGTCCATGGACAGGGGTTGGCTACACCTTC. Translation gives CASSPWTGVGYTF.

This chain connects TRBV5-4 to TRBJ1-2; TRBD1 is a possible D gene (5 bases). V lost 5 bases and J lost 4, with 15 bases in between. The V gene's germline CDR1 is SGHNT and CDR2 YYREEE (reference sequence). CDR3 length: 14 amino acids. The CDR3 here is CASRAYDSFYGYTF. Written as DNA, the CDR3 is TGTGCCAGCAGGGCATACGACAGTTTCTATGGCTACACCTTC.

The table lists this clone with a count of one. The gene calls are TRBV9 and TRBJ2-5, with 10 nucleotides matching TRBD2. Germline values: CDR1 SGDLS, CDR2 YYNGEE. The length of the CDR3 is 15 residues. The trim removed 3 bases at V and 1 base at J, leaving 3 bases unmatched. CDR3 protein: CASSEREGVQETQYF. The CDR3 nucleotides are TGTGCCAGCAGCGAGCGGGAGGGCGTCCAAGAGACCCAGTACTTC.

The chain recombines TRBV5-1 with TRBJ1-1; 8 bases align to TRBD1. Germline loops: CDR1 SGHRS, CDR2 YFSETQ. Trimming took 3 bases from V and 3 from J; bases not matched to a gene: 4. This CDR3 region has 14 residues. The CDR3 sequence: CASSSGQGDTEAFF. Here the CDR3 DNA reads TGCGCCAGCAGCTCCGGACAGGGTGACACTGAAGCTTTCTTT.

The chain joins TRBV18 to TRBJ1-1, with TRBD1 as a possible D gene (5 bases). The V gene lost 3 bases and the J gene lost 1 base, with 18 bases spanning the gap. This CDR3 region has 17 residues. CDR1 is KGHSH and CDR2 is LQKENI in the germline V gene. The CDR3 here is CASSPGALGMGNTEAFF. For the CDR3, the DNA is TGTGCCAGCTCACCTGGGGCATTGGGTATGGGGAACACTGAAGCTTTCTTT. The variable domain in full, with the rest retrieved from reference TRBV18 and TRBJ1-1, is NAGVMQNPRHLVRRRGQEARLRCSPMKGHSHVYWYRQLPEEGLKFMVYLQKENIIDESGMPKERFSAEFPKEGPSILRIQQVVRGDSAAYFCASSPGALGMGNTEAFFGQGTRLTVV.

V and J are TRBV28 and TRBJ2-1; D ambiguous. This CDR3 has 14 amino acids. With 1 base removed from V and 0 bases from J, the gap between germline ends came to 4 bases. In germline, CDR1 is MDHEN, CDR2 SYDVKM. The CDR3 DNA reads TGTGCCAGCAGTTTATCCGGCTCCTACAATGAGCAGTTCTTC. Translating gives CASSLSGSYNEQFF.

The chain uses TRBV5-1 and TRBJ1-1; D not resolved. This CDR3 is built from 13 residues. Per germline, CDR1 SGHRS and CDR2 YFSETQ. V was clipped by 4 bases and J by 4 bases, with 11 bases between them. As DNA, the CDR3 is TGCGCCAGCAGCGCAGCAGGTACCACTGAAGCTTTCTTT. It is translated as CASSAAGTTEAFF.

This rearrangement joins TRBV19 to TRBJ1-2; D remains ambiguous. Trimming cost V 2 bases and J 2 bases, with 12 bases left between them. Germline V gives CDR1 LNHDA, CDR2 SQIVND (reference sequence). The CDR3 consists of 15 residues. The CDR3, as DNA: TGTGCCAGTAGTATAATAGGTGAGGGAAACTATGGCTACACCTTC. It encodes CASSIIGEGNYGYTF. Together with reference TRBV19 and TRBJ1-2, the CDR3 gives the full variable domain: DGGITQSPKYLFRKEGQNVTLSCEQNLNHDAMYWYRQDPGQGLRLIYYSQIVNDFQKGDIAEGYSVSREKKESFPLTVTSAQKNPTAFYLCASSIIGEGNYGYTFGSGTRLTVV.

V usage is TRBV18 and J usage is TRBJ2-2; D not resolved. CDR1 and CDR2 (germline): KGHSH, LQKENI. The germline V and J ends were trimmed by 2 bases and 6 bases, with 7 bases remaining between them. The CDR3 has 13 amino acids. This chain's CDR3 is CASSPGVSGELFF. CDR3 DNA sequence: TGTGCCAGCTCACCAGGAGTCTCCGGGGAGCTGTTTTTT.

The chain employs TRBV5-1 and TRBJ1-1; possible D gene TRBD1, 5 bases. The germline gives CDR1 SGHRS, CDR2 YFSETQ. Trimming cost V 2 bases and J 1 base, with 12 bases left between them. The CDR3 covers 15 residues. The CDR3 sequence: CASSLGYGGNTEAFF. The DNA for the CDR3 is TGCGCCAGCAGCTTAGGGTACGGGGGGAACACTGAAGCTTTCTTT.

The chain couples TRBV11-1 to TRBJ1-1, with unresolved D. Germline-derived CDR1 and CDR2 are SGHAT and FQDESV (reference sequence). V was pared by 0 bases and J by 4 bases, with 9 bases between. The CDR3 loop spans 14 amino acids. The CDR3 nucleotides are TGTGCCAGCAGCTTAGCTTGGGAGAGCACTGAAGCTTTCTTT. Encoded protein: CASSLAWESTEAFF.

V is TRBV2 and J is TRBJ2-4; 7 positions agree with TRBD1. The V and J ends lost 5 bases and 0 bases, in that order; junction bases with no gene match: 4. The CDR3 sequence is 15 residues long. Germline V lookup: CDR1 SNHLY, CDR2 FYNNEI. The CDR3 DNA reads TGTGCCAGCAGTACAGGGGCGCTAGCCAAAAACATTCAGTACTTC. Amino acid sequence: CASSTGALAKNIQYF. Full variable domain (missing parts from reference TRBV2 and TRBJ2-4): EPEVTQTPSHQVTQMGQEVILRCVPISNHLYFYWYRQILGQKVEFLVSFYNNEISEKSEIFDDQFSVERPDGSNFTLKIRSTKLEDSAMYFCASSTGALAKNIQYFGAGTRLSVL.

DNA for the CDR3: TGCGCCAGCAGCCAAGATCGGACAGCTTCACTTTATGGCTACACCTTC. This encodes CASSQDRTASLYGYTF. This chain joins TRBV4-3 and TRBJ1-2; D may be TRBD1 (6 bases). V was trimmed by 0 bases and J by 5 bases, leaving 16 bases between them. This CDR3 has 16 amino acids. Germline CDR1 LGHNA, CDR2 YSLEER.

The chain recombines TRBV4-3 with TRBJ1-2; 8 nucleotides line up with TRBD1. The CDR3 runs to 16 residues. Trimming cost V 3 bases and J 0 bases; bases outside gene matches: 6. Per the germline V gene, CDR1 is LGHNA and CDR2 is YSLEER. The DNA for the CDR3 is TGCGCCAGCAGCCACTCTTGGGGACAGGCTAACTATGGCTACACCTTC. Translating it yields CASSHSWGQANYGYTF.

The CDR3 protein is CASSSQQGNNQPQHF. In DNA, the CDR3 is TGTGCCAGCAGTTCACAACAGGGGAACAATCAGCCCCAGCATTTT. The rearrangement joins TRBV27 to TRBJ1-5; TRBD1 matches at 7 bases. Germline assignment: CDR1 MNHEY and CDR2 SMNVEV (reference sequence). With V trimmed by 4 bases and J by 3 bases, 6 bases remained unmatched. The CDR3 has 15 amino acids.

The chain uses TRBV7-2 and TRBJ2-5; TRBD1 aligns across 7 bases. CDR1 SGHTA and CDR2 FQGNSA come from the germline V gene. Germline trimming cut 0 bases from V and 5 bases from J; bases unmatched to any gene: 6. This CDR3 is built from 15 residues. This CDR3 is CASSLARGGGETQYF. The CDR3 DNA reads TGTGCCAGCAGCTTAGCGAGAGGGGGCGGGGAGACCCAGTACTTC. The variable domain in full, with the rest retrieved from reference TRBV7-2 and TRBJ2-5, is GAGVSQSPSNKVTEKGKDVELRCDPISGHTALYWYRQSLGQGLEFLIYFQGNSAPDKSGLPSDRFSAERTGGSVSTLTIQRTQQEDSAVYLCASSLARGGGETQYFGPGTRLLVL.

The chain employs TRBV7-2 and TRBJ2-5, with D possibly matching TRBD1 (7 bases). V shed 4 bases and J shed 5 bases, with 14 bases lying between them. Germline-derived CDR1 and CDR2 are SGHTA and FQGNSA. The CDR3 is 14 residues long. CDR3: CASSWNRGGETQYF. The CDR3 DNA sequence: TGTGCCAGCAGCTGGAACAGGGGAGGCGAGACCCAGTACTTC. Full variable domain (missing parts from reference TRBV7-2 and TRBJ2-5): GAGVSQSPSNKVTEKGKDVELRCDPISGHTALYWYRQSLGQGLEFLIYFQGNSAPDKSGLPSDRFSAERTGGSVSTLTIQRTQQEDSAVYLCASSWNRGGETQYFGPGTRLLVL.

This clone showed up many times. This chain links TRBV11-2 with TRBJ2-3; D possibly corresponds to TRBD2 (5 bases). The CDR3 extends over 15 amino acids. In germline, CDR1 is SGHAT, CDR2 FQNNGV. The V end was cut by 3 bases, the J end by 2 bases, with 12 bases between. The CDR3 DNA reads TGTGCCAGCAGCTTTGGGAGCGGCCTCACAGATACGCAGTATTTT. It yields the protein CASSFGSGLTDTQYF.

In DNA form, the CDR3 reads TGTGCCAGCAGCCCTACCGGGACAGGGTATTACGAGCAGTACTTC. Translated, it gives CASSPTGTGYYEQYF. The J gene is TRBJ2-7, the V gene TRBV7-8; TRBD1 aligns across 9 bases. J lost 4 bases, V lost 5 bases, and 9 bases had no gene match. The germline gives CDR1 SGHVS, CDR2 FQNEAQ. This CDR3 has 15 residues. Full variable domain (missing parts from reference TRBV7-8 and TRBJ2-7): GAGVSQSPRYKVAKRGQDVALRCDPISGHVSLFWYQQALGQGPEFLTYFQNEAQLDKSGLPSDRFFAERPEGSVSTLKIQRTQQEDSAVYLCASSPTGTGYYEQYFGPGTRLTVT.

DNA for the CDR3: TGTGCCAGCAGCACCTCAGGGGACCATGCCTCGAGGAGAAAACTGTTTTTT. Encoded protein: CASSTSGDHASRRKLFF. The chain recombines TRBV27 with TRBJ1-4, with D perhaps TRBD1 (6 bases). Trimming stripped 6 bases from V and 10 bases from J, with 27 bases between. There are 17 residues in the CDR3. Germline V gene data show CDR1 as MNHEY and CDR2 as SMNVEV (reference sequence).

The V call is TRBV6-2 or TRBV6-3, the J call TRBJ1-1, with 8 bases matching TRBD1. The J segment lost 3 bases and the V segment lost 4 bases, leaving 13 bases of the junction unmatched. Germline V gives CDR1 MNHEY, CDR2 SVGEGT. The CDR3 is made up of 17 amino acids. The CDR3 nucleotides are TGTGCCAGCAGTTTACCAGGGGGCGCGAGCTGGGACACTGAAGCTTTCTTT. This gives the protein CASSLPGGASWDTEAFF.

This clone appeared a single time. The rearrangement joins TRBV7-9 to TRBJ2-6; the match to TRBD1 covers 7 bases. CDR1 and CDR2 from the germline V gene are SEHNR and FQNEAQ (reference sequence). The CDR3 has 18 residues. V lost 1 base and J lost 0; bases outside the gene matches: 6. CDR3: CASSLVGRGSSGANVLTF. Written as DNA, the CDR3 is TGTGCCAGCAGCTTAGTCGGCAGGGGGAGCTCTGGGGCCAACGTCCTGACTTTC.

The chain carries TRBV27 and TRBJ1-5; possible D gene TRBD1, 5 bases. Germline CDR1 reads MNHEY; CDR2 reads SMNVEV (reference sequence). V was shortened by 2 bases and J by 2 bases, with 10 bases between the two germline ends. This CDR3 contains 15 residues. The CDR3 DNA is TGTGCCAGCAGTTTAACATGGGGCGGCAATCAGCCCCAGCATTTT. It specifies CASSLTWGGNQPQHF.

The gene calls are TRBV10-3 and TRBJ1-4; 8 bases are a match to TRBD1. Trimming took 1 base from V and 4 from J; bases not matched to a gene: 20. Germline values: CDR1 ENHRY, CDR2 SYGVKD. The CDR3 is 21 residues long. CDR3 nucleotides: TGTGCCATCAGTGAGTTATCGGAGTCTTCCAGGACAGGGCAGTTTAATGAAAAACTGTTTTTT. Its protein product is CAISELSESSRTGQFNEKLFF.

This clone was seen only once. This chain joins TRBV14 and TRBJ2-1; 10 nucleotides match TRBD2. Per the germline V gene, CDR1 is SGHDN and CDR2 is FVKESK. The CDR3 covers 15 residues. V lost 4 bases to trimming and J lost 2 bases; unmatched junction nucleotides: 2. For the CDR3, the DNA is TGTGCCAGCAGCCCCGGACTAGCGGCCTACAATGAGCAGTTCTTC. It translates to CASSPGLAAYNEQFF.

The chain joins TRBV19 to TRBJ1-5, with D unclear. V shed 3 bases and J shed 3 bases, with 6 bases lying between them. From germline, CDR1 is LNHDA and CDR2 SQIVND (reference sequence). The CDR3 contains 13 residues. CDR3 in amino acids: CASSIQNNQPQHF. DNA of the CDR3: TGTGCCAGTAGTATCCAGAACAATCAGCCCCAGCATTTT.

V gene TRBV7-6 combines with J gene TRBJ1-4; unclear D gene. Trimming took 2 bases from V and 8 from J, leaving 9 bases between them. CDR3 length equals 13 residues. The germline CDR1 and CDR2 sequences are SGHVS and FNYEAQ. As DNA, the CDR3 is TGTGCCAGCAGCTTATCCTACTCGGAAAAACTGTTTTTT. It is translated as CASSLSYSEKLFF.